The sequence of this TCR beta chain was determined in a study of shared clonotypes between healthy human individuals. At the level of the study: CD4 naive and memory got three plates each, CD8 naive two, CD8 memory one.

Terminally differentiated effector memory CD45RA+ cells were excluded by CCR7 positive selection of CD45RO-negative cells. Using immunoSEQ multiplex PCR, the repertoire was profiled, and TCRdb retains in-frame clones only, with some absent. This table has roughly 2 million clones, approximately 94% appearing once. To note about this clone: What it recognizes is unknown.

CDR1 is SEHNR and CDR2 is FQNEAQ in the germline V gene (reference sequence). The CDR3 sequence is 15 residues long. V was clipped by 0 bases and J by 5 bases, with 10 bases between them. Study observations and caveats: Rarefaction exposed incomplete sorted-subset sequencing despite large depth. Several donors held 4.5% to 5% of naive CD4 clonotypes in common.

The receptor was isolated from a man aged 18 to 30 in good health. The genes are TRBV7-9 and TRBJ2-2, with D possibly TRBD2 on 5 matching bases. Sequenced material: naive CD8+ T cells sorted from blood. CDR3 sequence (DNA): TGTGCCAGCAGCTTAGCGCAAGGGAGAACCGGGGAGCTGTTTTTT. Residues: CASSLAQGRTGELFF.